These 25 T cell receptor beta chains were sequenced from one sample in a study of T cells in Graves' hyperthyroidism and ophthalmopathy. Researchers amplified the TCR beta CDR3 regions from RNA transcripts. An initial round of RT-PCR targeting the TCR CDR3 relied on the HTBI primer set. TCRdb reprocessed the multiplex PCR reads with MiXCR, giving one entry per CDR3 protein. The sample consists of 500,000 or so distinct CDR3 sequences, roughly 15% of them appearing once. The specimen sequenced was blood. Receptors originate from a woman aged 25 to 39 with Graves' ophthalmopathy.

This clonotype was counted ten times or more. The chain uses TRBV18 and TRBJ2-7, with 10 bases that match TRBD1. CDR3 size: 15 residues. CDR1 is KGHSH, CDR2 LQKENI, per germline. V lost 3 bases and J lost 3; bases outside the gene matches: 5. The CDR3 reads CASSPGTGENYEQYF. CDR3 nucleotide sequence: TGTGCCAGCTCACCGGGGACAGGGGAAAACTACGAGCAGTACTTC.

The gene calls are TRBV12-3 or TRBV12-4 and TRBJ2-1; 9 nucleotides agree with TRBD2. This CDR3 comprises 16 residues. V lost 8 bases and J lost 9; bases outside the gene matches: 17. The CDR3 is CASVPPGAGGPGEQFF. CDR3 in DNA: TGTGCCAGCGTCCCTCCCGGGGCGGGAGGGCCAGGTGAGCAGTTCTTC.

This chain connects TRBV6-1 to TRBJ1-2; TRBD1 agrees at 7 bases. V trimming: 4 bases; J trimming: 6 bases; junction bases outside the gene matches: 8. Germline assignment: CDR1 MNHNS and CDR2 SASEGT. The CDR3 extends over 14 amino acids. The CDR3 DNA is TGTGCCAGCAGTGCGACAGGGACCCTCGATGGCTACACCTTC. Translation gives CASSATGTLDGYTF.

In regard to this clonotype: This may come from a read error, since a much larger clone is one base off. The gene calls are TRBV7-2 and TRBJ2-5; 7 nucleotides align to TRBD2. Germline trimming cut 4 bases from V and 10 bases from J; bases unmatched to any gene: 3. This CDR3 has 11 residues. Germline CDR1 SGHTA, CDR2 FQGNSA. The CDR3 DNA follows: TGTGCCAGCAGCTACCGGGACTACCAGTACTTC. Its translation: CASSYRDYQYF.

This clonotype was seen a handful of times. As DNA, the CDR3 is TGTGCCAGCAGTTTTTGGGGAAGCGAGCAGTTCTTC. Translated, it gives CASSFWGSEQFF. The rearrangement links TRBV27 to TRBJ2-1; D unresolved. This CDR3 spans 12 amino acids. Trimming left V 3 bases short and J 10 bases short, with 10 bases between. Germline V gene data show CDR1 as MNHEY and CDR2 as SMNVEV (reference sequence).

There are a few counts of this clonotype. The J gene is TRBJ1-4, the V gene TRBV13; possibly TRBD1 for D (5 bases). The CDR3 covers 12 residues. Germline V gene lookup returns CDR1 PRHDT and CDR2 FYEKMQ (reference sequence). Trimming shortened V by 5 bases and J by 10 bases, and 11 bases separated the two germline ends. DNA for the CDR3: TGTGCCAGCAGCCTCCAGGGCCTAAAACTGTTTTTT. Translation gives CASSLQGLKLFF.

This clonotype was observed many times. The chain carries TRBV28 and TRBJ2-7, with D perhaps being TRBD1 or TRBD2 (5 bases each). CDR1 is MDHEN and CDR2 is SYDVKM in the germline V gene. The V and J ends lost 7 bases and 0 bases respectively, with 16 bases between them. This CDR3 spans 15 amino acids. Here the CDR3 DNA reads TGTGCCAGCACCGTCCCGGGGCTTAACTCCTACGAGCAGTACTTC. It encodes CASTVPGLNSYEQYF. The full variable domain, with the rest looked up from reference TRBV28 and TRBJ2-7, is DVKVTQSSRYLVKRTGEKVFLECVQDMDHENMFWYRQDPGLGLRLIYFSYDVKMKEKGDIPEGYSVSREKKERFSLILESASTNQTSMYLCASTVPGLNSYEQYFGPGTRLTVT.

J is TRBJ2-3 and V is TRBV25-1, with TRBD2 identical over 10 bases. This CDR3 is built from 13 residues. V dropped 8 bases and J dropped 10; count of bases not matched to a gene: 9. In germline, CDR1 is MGHDK, CDR2 SYGVNS. CDR3 in DNA: TGTGCCAGCCGATACTCGAGCGGGAGGGCGCAGTATTTT. Its protein is CASRYSSGRAQYF.

This clonotype was seen more than once but under ten times. The V call is TRBV10-3, the J call TRBJ2-7; maybe TRBD2 (6 bases). CDR3 length: 13 residues. Trimming took off 11 bases at V and 4 bases at J, with 18 bases between the two ends. Germline CDR1 ENHRY, CDR2 SYGVKD. This chain's CDR3 is CAATSSRYYEQYF. DNA for the CDR3: TGTGCCGCTACTAGCAGTAGGTATTACGAGCAGTACTTC.

The chain links TRBV5-4 to TRBJ1-2, with 7 bases that match TRBD1. The germline gives CDR1 SGHNT, CDR2 YYREEE (reference sequence). The CDR3 runs 11 residues. The junction had 10 bases not matched to a gene; V was cut back by 7 bases and J by 13 bases. In DNA form, the CDR3 reads TGTGCCAGCGTTAATTATGGGACAGCCACCTTC. Translated, it gives CASVNYGTATF.

This clonotype was counted many times. The chain recombines TRBV4-2 with TRBJ2-1, with 14 bases that match TRBD2. CDR3 size: 15 residues. Trimming at V came to 4 bases and at J to 8 bases, leaving 4 bases not matched to a gene. The germline V gene encodes CDR1 LGHNA and CDR2 YNFKEQ. DNA of the CDR3: TGTGCCAGCAGCCCGACTAGCGGGAGGGCCGATGAGCAGTTCTTC. It is translated as CASSPTSGRADEQFF.

In this sample, this clonotype turned up many times. The J gene is TRBJ1-1, the V gene TRBV18, with D perhaps matching TRBD1 (5 bases). Germline values: CDR1 KGHSH, CDR2 LQKENI. There are 18 residues in the CDR3. Trimming cost V 4 bases and J 0 bases, with 21 bases left between them. CDR3 loop: CASSLYRDPGGLNTEAFF. The DNA of the CDR3 is TGTGCCAGCTCACTGTACCGGGACCCTGGCGGGCTGAACACTGAAGCTTTCTTT.

This clonotype was observed a few times. V usage is TRBV20-1 and J usage is TRBJ1-2, with 9 bases aligning to TRBD1. V lost 5 bases to trimming and J lost 6 bases; unmatched junction nucleotides: 7. The CDR3 extends over 13 amino acids. Germline V gene data show CDR1 as DFQATT and CDR2 as SNEGSKA (reference sequence). CDR3 bases: TGCAGTGCTTCGACAGGGGGTCTACATGGCTACACCTTC. Translating gives CSASTGGLHGYTF.

The chain is built from TRBV7-2 and TRBJ2-7; TRBD2 matches 7 bases. This CDR3 is 15 amino acids long. CDR1 and CDR2 from the germline V gene are SGHTA and FQGNSA. V was pared by 1 base and J by 3 bases, with 6 bases of the junction left unmatched. CDR3 in DNA: TGTGCCAGCAGCTTAGAGCGGGGAGAGGGCTACGAGCAGTACTTC. This translates into CASSLERGEGYEQYF.

This clonotype was recorded a few times. Just one base apart from a much larger clone, this may be a read error. V is TRBV4-1 and J is TRBJ2-7, with D tentatively TRBD1 (6 bases). Trimming cost V 1 base and J 0 bases, with 7 bases left between them. The CDR3 has 14 amino acids. CDR1 and CDR2 from the germline V gene are MGHRA and YSYEKL. In DNA, the CDR3 is TGCGCCAGCAGCCAAGGACAGGCCTCCTACGAGCAGTACTTC. It codes for CASSQGQASYEQYF.

J is TRBJ2-2 and V is TRBV20-1; D possibly corresponds to TRBD1 (6 bases). The CDR3 has 14 residues. The V end was cut by 5 bases, the J end by 3 bases, with 13 bases between. The germline V gene has CDR1 DFQATT and CDR2 SNEGSKA (reference sequence). The CDR3 here is CSAFQGTYTGELFF. As DNA, the CDR3 is TGCAGTGCTTTCCAGGGGACCTACACCGGGGAGCTGTTTTTT.

The table lists this clonotype with many counts. The chain combines TRBV30 with TRBJ1-5; maybe TRBD1 (5 bases). The CDR3 contains 16 residues. CDR1 is GTSNPN and CDR2 is SVGIG in the germline V gene (reference sequence). The V gene lost 0 bases and the J gene lost 4 bases, with 16 bases spanning the gap. CDR3 sequence: CAWSVGRRGGNQPQHF. CDR3 sequence (DNA): TGTGCCTGGAGTGTTGGGAGGAGGGGAGGTAATCAGCCCCAGCATTTT. Full variable domain (rest looked up from reference TRBV30 and TRBJ1-5): SQTIHQWPATLVQPVGSPLSLECTVEGTSNPNLYWYRQAAGRGLQLLFYSVGIGQISSEVPQNLSASRPQDRQFILSSKKLLLSDSGFYLCAWSVGRRGGNQPQHFGDGTRLSIL.

This clonotype showed up many times. The V call is TRBV12-3 or TRBV12-4, the J call TRBJ2-1; 9 positions agree with TRBD2. The ends lost 5 bases at V and 8 bases at J; junction bases unmatched: 7. The CDR3 is 14 residues long. CDR3 nucleotide sequence: TGTGCCAGCAGTCTTGCTAGCGGGACCCATGAGCAGTTCTTC. Translating gives CASSLASGTHEQFF.

The J gene is TRBJ2-3, the V gene TRBV7-2; D not certain. The CDR3 is made up of 13 amino acids. Germline CDR1 reads SGHTA; CDR2 reads FQGNSA. V lost 3 bases, J lost 6 bases, and 10 bases lay in between. CDR3 nucleotides: TGTGCCAGCAGCTTGCGCCGCGCGGATACGCAGTATTTT. Amino acids: CASSLRRADTQYF. The full variable domain, rest sourced from reference TRBV7-2 and TRBJ2-3, is GAGVSQSPSNKVTEKGKDVELRCDPISGHTALYWYRQSLGQGLEFLIYFQGNSAPDKSGLPSDRFSAERTGGSVSTLTIQRTQQEDSAVYLCASSLRRADTQYFGPGTRLTVL.

V usage is TRBV5-1 and J usage is TRBJ2-7; 7 nucleotides match TRBD2. Germline CDR1 and CDR2: SGHRS and YFSETQ. The J segment lost 4 bases and the V segment lost 2 bases, leaving 12 bases of the junction unmatched. The CDR3 covers 16 residues. The chain's CDR3 is CASSLKGSSGEYEQYF. The DNA of the CDR3 is TGCGCCAGCAGCTTAAAAGGGTCTAGCGGAGAATACGAGCAGTACTTC.

This clonotype has more than one count but fewer than ten. The rearrangement uses TRBV20-1 and TRBJ2-7; TRBD2 matches at 7 bases. Germline values: CDR1 DFQATT, CDR2 SNEGSKA (reference sequence). The CDR3 spans 17 residues. The trim removed 7 bases at V and 0 bases at J, leaving 18 bases unmatched. CDR3 nucleotides: TGCAGTGGACTAGCCACTAGCCCCTCAAGGAGCTCCTACGAGCAGTACTTC. This translates into CSGLATSPSRSSYEQYF.

This clonotype was seen many times. CDR3 loop: CSAPKRGGASSETQYF. The CDR3 DNA follows: TGCAGTGCTCCGAAAAGAGGGGGCGCGAGCAGTGAGACCCAGTACTTC. V gene TRBV20-1 combines with J gene TRBJ2-5; 7 nucleotides line up with TRBD1. The CDR3 sequence is 16 residues long. From germline, CDR1 is DFQATT and CDR2 SNEGSKA (reference sequence). V trimming: 5 bases; J trimming: 5 bases; junction bases outside the gene matches: 17.

This clonotype has a count of ten or more. The chain combines TRBV20-1 with TRBJ2-2, with 9 bases that match TRBD2. The V and J ends lost 4 bases and 5 bases, in that order; junction bases with no gene match: 17. The CDR3 is 18 amino acids. Germline loops: CDR1 DFQATT, CDR2 SNEGSKA (reference sequence). The CDR3 loop reads CSAMSRRAGGPGTGELFF. DNA of the CDR3: TGCAGTGCTATGTCCAGGCGGGCGGGAGGGCCAGGAACCGGGGAGCTGTTTTTT.

This clonotype has ten or more counts. This chain connects TRBV28 to TRBJ2-7; 9 nucleotides align to TRBD1. Germline CDR1 and CDR2: MDHEN and SYDVKM. V was pared by 7 bases and J by 6 bases, with 7 bases of the junction left unmatched. This CDR3 region has 13 residues. The DNA for the CDR3 is TGTGCCAGCACTTCTACAGGGGGCAGCGAGCAGTACTTC. Translation: CASTSTGGSEQYF.

The genes are TRBV24-1 and TRBJ2-4; D unresolved. Per the germline V gene, CDR1 is KGHDR and CDR2 is SFDVKD. V was cut by 0 bases and J by 2 bases, with 19 bases left in between. The CDR3 has 19 amino acids. CDR3 DNA: TGTGCCACCAGTGATTTGGAGGATTGGACGCTTATGCCCAAAAACATTCAGTACTTC. It yields the protein CATSDLEDWTLMPKNIQYF.